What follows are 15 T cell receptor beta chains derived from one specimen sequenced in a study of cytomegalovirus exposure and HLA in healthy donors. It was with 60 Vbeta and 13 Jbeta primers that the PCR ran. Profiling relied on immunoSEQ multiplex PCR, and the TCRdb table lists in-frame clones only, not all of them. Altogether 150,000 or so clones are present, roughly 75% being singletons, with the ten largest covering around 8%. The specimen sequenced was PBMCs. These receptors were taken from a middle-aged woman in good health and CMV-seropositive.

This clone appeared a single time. CDR3 region: CSGSGQDGNTIYF. CDR3 in DNA: TGCAGCGGGAGCGGACAGGACGGAAACACCATATATTTT. The chain joins TRBV29-1 to TRBJ1-3, with 7 positions matching TRBD1. J lost 4 bases, V lost 7 bases, and 7 bases had no gene match. Germline V gene lookup returns CDR1 SQVTM and CDR2 ANQGSEA. The CDR3 is made up of 13 amino acids.

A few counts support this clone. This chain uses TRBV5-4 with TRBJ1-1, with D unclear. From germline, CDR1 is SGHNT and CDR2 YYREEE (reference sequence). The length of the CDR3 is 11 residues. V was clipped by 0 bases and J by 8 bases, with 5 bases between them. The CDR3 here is CASSLDSEAFF. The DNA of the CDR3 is TGTGCCAGCAGCTTGGACTCCGAAGCTTTCTTT.

The CDR3 sequence is CASSIGTPTNEKLFF. The CDR3 DNA reads as TGTGCCAGTAGTATTGGGACACCAACTAATGAAAAACTGTTTTTT. The chain has TRBV19 and TRBJ1-4, with D perhaps TRBD1 (6 bases). Germline CDR1 is LNHDA and CDR2 is SQIVND (reference sequence). The CDR3 runs 15 residues. Between the trimmed V and J ends, which lost 3 bases and 0 bases, there was a span of 8 bases. Full variable domain (outside the CDR3, taken from reference TRBV19 and TRBJ1-4): DGGITQSPKYLFRKEGQNVTLSCEQNLNHDAMYWYRQDPGQGLRLIYYSQIVNDFQKGDIAEGYSVSREKKESFPLTVTSAQKNPTAFYLCASSIGTPTNEKLFFGSGTQLSVL.

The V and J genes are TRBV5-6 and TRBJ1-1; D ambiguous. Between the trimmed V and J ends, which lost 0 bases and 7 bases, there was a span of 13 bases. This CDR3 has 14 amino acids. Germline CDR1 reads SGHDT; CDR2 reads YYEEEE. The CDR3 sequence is CASSLVKTGSEAFF. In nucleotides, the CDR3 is TGTGCCAGCAGCTTGGTAAAGACGGGGAGTGAAGCTTTCTTT.

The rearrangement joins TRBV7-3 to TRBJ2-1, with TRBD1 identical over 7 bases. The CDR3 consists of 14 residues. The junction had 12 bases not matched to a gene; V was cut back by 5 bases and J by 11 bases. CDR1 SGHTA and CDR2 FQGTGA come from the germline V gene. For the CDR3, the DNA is TGTGCCAGCAGCCCCCCCGGGGACAGTGTGAAGCAGTTCTTC. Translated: CASSPPGDSVKQFF.

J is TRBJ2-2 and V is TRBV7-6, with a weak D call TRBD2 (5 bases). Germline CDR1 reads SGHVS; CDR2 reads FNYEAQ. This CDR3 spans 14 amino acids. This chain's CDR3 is CATTQRSNTGELFF. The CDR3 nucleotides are TGTGCAACAACCCAGCGGTCGAACACCGGGGAGCTGTTTTTT.

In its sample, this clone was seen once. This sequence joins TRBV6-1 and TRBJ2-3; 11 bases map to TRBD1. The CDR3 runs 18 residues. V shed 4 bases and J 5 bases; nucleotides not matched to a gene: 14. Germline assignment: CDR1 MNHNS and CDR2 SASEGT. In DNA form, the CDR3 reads TGTGCCAGCAGTGCGCTCGTGGGACAGGGGGGTGGTCGAGATACGCAGTATTTT. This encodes CASSALVGQGGGRDTQYF.

This CDR3 reads CASRDESGVSSYEQYF. In DNA, the CDR3 is TGTGCCAGCCGCGATGAAAGCGGGGTTAGCTCCTACGAGCAGTACTTC. The chain employs TRBV19 and TRBJ2-7; TRBD2 matches 7 bases. The CDR3 is 16 amino acids. Germline trimming cut 9 bases from V and 0 bases from J; bases unmatched to any gene: 14. The germline CDR1 and CDR2 sequences are LNHDA and SQIVND (reference sequence).

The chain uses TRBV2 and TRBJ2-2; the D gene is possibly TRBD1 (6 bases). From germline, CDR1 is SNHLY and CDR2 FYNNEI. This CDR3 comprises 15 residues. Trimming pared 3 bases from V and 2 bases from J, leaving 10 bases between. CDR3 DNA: TGTGCCAGCAGTGAGTTCAGGGGAAACACCGGGGAGCTGTTTTTT. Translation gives CASSEFRGNTGELFF.

CDR3 protein: CSVTGQRYEQYF. CDR3 sequence (DNA): TGCAGCGTCACGGGACAGCGCTACGAGCAGTACTTC. This chain links TRBV29-1 with TRBJ2-7; 7 bases are shared with TRBD1. The CDR3 spans 12 residues. CDR1 SQVTM and CDR2 ANQGSEA come from the germline V gene. The V segment lost 6 bases and the J segment 3 bases; nucleotides outside the gene matches: 5.

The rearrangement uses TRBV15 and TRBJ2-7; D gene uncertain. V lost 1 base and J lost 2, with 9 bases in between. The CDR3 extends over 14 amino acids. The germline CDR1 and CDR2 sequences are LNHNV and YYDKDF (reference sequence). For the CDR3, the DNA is TGTGCCACCAGCAGAGGTAAATTTACCTACGAGCAGTACTTC. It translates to CATSRGKFTYEQYF.

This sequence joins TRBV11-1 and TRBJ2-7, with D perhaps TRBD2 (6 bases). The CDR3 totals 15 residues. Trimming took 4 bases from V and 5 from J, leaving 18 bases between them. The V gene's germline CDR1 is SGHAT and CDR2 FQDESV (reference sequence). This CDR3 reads CASSSGVGYFHEQYF. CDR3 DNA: TGTGCCAGCAGCTCGGGGGTCGGCTATTTCCACGAGCAGTACTTC.

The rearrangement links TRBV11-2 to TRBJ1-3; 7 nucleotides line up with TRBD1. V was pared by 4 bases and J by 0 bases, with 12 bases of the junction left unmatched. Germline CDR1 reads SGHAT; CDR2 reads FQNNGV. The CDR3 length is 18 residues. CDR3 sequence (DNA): TGTGCCAGCAGCTACTTTAGACAGGGCCCCCTCTCTGGAAACACCATATATTTT. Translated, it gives CASSYFRQGPLSGNTIYF.

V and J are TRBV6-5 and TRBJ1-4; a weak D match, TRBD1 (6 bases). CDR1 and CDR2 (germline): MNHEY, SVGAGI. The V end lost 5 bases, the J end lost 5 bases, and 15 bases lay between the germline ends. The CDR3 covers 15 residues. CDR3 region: CASSVGGALNEKLFF. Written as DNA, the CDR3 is TGTGCCAGCAGTGTAGGGGGAGCTTTAAATGAAAAACTGTTTTTT.

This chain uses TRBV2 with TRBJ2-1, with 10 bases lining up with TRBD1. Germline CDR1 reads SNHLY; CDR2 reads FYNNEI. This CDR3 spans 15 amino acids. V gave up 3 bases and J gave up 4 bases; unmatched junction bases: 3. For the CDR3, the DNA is TGTGCCAGCAGTGATCGGACAGGGGGGTACAATGAGCAGTTCTTC. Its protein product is CASSDRTGGYNEQFF.